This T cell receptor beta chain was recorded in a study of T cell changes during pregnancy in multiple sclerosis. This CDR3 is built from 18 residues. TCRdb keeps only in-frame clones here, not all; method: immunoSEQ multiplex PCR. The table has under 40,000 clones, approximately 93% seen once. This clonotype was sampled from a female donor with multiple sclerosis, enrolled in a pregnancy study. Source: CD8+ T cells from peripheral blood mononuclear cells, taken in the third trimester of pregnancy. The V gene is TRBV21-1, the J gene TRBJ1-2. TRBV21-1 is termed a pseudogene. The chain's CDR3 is CASSNHQFVGGRVGGYTF. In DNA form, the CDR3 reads TGTGCCAGCAGCAATCATCAATTTGTCGGGGGTCGGGTTGGTGGCTACACCTTC.